The entry below describes one T cell receptor beta chain. The CDR3 covers 13 residues. V dropped 6 bases and J dropped 8 bases, with 14 bases sitting between them. CDR1 is LGHNT, CDR2 FRNRAP, per germline. This specimen belongs to a study of blood T cell repertoires in COVID-19. Looking at the study overall: T cells, B-cell-depleted T cells, or PBMCs provided the cDNA or gDNA that served as material.

Original data processing: Amplification from reference gene primers served as the basis for estimated nucleated cell counts. Produced via immunoSEQ multiplex PCR; TCRdb's table is partial and in-frame only. V and J calls and clone size are given by that table; D and trimming were obtained from the DNA. The sample shows 250,000 to 400,000 clones, about 91% of them seen only once. Seattle enrolled patients during active infection and tracked them longitudinally. The clonotype originates from a woman aged 25 to 39 with COVID-19, enrolled during active disease. The sequencing sample was made of peripheral blood. V and J are TRBV12-5 and TRBJ2-1, with D possibly matching TRBD2 (6 bases). The CDR3 loop reads CASGHGGKHEQFF. The CDR3 DNA sequence: TGTGCTAGTGGCCACGGAGGGAAGCATGAGCAGTTCTTC.